Sequencing of this T cell receptor (beta chain) was carried out in a study of blood T cell repertoires in COVID-19. Assay: immunoSEQ multiplex PCR; the TCRdb copy retains only in-frame clones and omits some. The sample carries about 59,000 clones, 65% to 85% recorded once. Trimming took 6 bases from V and 4 from J, leaving 18 bases between them. The CDR3 runs 15 residues. CDR1 and CDR2 (germline): MNHNY, SVGAGI (reference sequence). This clonotype was obtained from a man in his sixties with acute or convalescent COVID-19. The rearrangement uses TRBV6-6 and TRBJ1-1, with a possible D match to TRBD1 (6 bases). The material sequenced was peripheral blood. The CDR3 loop is CASRGSGGAGTEAFF. Written as DNA, the CDR3 is TGTGCCAGCAGAGGGAGTGGGGGGGCTGGCACTGAAGCTTTCTTT.